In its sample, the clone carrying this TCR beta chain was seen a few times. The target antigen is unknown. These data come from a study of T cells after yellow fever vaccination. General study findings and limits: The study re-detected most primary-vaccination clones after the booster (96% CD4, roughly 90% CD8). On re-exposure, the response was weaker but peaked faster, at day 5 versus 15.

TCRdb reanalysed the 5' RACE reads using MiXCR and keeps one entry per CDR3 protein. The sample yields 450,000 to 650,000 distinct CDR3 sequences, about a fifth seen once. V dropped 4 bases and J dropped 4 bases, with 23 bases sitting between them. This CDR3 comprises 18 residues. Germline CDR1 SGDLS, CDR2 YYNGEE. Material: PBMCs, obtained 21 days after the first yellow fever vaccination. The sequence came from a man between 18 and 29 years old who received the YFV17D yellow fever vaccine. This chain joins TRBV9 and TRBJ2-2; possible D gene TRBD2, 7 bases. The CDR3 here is CASSSRRGGGTFTGELFF. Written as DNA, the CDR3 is TGTGCCAGCAGCTCCCGGAGGGGGGGCGGGACCTTCACCGGGGAGCTGTTTTTT.